This T cell receptor beta chain stems from a study of blood T cell repertoires in COVID-19. About the research overall: COVID-19 samples collected from the United States, Italy and Spain covered acute and convalescent phases. The analysed material was cDNA or gDNA that came from T cells, B-cell-depleted T cells, or PBMCs.

In the original analysis: Estimates of nucleated cell counts were drawn from the amplification of reference gene primers. Assay used: immunoSEQ multiplex PCR; TCRdb lists only in-frame clones, some missing. The D gene and trimming were derived from the DNA, and the V and J assignments and clone size from that table. Among over 150,000 clones, approximately 86% were seen once, and the ten largest hold approximately 7%. This CDR3 has 17 amino acids. CDR1 is SGHDT and CDR2 is YYEEEE in the germline V gene. With 4 bases clipped from V and 6 bases from J, the junction kept 12 bases outside the gene matches. Followed longitudinally, the Seattle patients had been enrolled during active infection.

The rearrangement uses TRBV5-6 and TRBJ1-6, with 8 nucleotides matching TRBD1. This clonotype was obtained from a man of 80 years or more with COVID-19, enrolled during active disease. The sequenced material came from peripheral blood. The CDR3 sequence is CASSPGQGVSSNSPLHF. The DNA of the CDR3 is TGTGCCAGCAGCCCTGGACAGGGCGTATCATCTAATTCACCCCTCCACTTT.